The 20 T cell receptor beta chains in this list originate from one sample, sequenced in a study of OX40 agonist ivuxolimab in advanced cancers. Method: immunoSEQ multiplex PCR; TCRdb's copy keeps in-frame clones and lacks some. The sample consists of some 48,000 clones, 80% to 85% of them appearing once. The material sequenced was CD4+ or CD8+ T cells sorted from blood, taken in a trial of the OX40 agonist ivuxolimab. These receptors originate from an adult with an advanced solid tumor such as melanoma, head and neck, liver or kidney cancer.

CDR3 nucleotide sequence: TGTGCCGCCCAAAGTGGGACAGGCTCGTACGAGCAGTACTTC. It translates to CAAQSGTGSYEQYF. The chain combines TRBV2 with TRBJ2-7, with 8 bases fitting TRBD1. The CDR3 is 14 residues long. Per the germline V gene, CDR1 is SNHLY and CDR2 is FYNNEI. Unmatched junction bases numbered 13, after V lost 11 bases and J lost 4 bases. The full variable domain, in which reference TRBV2 and TRBJ2-7 provide the parts outside the CDR3, is EPEVTQTPSHQVTQMGQEVILRCVPISNHLYFYWYRQILGQKVEFLVSFYNNEISEKSEIFDDQFSVERPDGSNFTLKIRSTKLEDSAMYFCAAQSGTGSYEQYFGPGTRLTVT.

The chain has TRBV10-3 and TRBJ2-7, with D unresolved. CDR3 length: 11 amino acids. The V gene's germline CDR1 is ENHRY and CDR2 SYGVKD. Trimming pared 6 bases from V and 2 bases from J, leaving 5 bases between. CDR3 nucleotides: TGTGCCATCAGCGCCGCCTACGAGCAGTACTTC. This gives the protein CAISAAYEQYF.

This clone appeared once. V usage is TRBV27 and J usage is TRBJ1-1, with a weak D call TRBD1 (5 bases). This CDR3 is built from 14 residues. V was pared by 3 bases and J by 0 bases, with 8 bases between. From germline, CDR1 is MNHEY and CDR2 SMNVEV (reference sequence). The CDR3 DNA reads TGTGCCAGCAGTTTTGGGGGAATGAACACTGAAGCTTTCTTT. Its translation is CASSFGGMNTEAFF.

CDR3 DNA sequence: TGTGCCAGCAGCCTTGACAGGCCCTCCTACGAGCAGTACTTC. Its protein is CASSLDRPSYEQYF. V usage is TRBV7-8 and J usage is TRBJ2-7; tentatively, D is TRBD1 (6 bases). V was pared by 5 bases and J by 0 bases, with 11 bases between. CDR1 and CDR2 from the germline V gene are SGHVS and FQNEAQ. CDR3 length: 14 residues.

The chain's CDR3 is CASRTGQFNQPQHF. The CDR3 DNA reads TGTGCCAGCAGGACGGGACAGTTCAATCAGCCCCAGCATTTT. This chain links TRBV6-5 with TRBJ1-5; TRBD1 matches at 7 bases. This CDR3 is built from 14 residues. Germline-derived CDR1 and CDR2 are MNHEY and SVGAGI. V trimming: 6 bases; J trimming: 3 bases; junction bases outside the gene matches: 5.

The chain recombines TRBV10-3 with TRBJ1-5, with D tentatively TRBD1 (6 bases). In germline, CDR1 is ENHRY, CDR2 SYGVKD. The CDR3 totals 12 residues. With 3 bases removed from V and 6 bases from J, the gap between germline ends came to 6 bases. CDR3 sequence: CAISDRGQPQHF. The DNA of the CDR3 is TGTGCCATCAGTGACAGGGGTCAGCCCCAGCATTTT.

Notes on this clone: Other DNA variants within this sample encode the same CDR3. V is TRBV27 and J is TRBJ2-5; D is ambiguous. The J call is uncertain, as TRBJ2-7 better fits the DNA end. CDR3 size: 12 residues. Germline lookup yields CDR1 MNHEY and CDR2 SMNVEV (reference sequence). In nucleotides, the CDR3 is TGTGCCAGCAGTCCTAATTCCTACGAGCAGTACTTC. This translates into CASSPNSYEQYF.

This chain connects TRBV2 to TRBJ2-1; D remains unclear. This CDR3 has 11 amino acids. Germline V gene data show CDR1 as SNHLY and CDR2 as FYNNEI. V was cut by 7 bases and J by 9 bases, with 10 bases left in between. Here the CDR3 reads CASTGPGEQFF. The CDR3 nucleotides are TGTGCCAGCACCGGCCCAGGTGAGCAGTTCTTC.

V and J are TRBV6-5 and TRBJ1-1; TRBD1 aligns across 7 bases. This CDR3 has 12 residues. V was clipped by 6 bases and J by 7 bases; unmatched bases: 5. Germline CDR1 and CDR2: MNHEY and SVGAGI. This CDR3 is CASRQGGLEAFF. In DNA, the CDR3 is TGTGCCAGCAGACAAGGGGGCCTTGAAGCTTTCTTT.

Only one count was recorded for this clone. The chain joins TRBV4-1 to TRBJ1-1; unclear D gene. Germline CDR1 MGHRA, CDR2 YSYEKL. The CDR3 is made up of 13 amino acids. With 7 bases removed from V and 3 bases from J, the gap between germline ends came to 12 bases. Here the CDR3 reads CASMASPYTEAFF. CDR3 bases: TGCGCCAGCATGGCAAGCCCCTACACTGAAGCTTTCTTT.

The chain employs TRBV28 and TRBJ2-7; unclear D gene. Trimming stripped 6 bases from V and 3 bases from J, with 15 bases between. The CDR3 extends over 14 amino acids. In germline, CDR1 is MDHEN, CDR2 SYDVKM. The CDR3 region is CASSLPLLRYEQYF. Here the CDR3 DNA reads TGTGCCAGCAGCCTCCCCCTCCTACGCTACGAGCAGTACTTC.

The DNA of the CDR3 is TGTGCCAGCAGCTTCCGGGGGGCCGGGGAGCTGTTTTTT. Amino acids: CASSFRGAGELFF. The chain joins TRBV5-6 to TRBJ2-2; 7 nucleotides line up with TRBD2. J lost 6 bases, V lost 2 bases, and 1 base had no gene match. The CDR3 is made up of 13 amino acids. Per germline, CDR1 SGHDT and CDR2 YYEEEE.

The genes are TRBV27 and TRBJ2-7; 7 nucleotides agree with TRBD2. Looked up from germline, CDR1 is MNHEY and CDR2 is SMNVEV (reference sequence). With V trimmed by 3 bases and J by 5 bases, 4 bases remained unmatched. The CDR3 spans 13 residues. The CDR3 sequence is CASSFRGVDEQYF. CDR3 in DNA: TGTGCCAGCAGTTTCCGGGGGGTGGACGAGCAGTACTTC.

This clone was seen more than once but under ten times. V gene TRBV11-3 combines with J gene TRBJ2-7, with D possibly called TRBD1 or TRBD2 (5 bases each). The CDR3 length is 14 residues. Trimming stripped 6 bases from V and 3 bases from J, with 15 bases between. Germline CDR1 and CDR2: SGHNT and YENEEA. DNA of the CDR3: TGTGCCAGCAGTCACCGGGACCGAAACTACGAGCAGTACTTC. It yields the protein CASSHRDRNYEQYF.

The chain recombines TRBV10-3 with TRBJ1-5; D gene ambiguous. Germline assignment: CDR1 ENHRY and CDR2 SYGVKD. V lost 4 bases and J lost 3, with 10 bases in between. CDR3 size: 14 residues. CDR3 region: CAISVGGNNQPQHF. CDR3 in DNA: TGTGCCATCAGTGTCGGAGGTAACAATCAGCCCCAGCATTTT.

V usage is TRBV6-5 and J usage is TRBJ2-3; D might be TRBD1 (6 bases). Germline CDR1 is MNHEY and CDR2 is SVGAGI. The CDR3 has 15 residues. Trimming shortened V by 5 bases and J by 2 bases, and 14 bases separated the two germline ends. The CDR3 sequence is CASSPQGYDTDTQYF. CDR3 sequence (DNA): TGTGCCAGCAGTCCTCAGGGGTACGACACAGATACGCAGTATTTT.

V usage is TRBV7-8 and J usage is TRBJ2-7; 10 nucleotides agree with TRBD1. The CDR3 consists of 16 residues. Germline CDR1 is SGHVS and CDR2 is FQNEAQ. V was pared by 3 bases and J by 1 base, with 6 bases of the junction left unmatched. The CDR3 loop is CASSFGTGVFSYEQYF. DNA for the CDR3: TGTGCCAGCAGCTTCGGGACAGGGGTCTTTTCCTACGAGCAGTACTTC.

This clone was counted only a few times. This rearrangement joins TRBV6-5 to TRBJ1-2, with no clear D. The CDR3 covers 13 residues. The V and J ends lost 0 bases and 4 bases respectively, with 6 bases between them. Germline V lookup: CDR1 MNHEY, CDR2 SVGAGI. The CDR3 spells CASSYSTAYGYTF. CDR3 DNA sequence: TGTGCCAGCAGTTACTCTACGGCCTATGGCTACACCTTC.

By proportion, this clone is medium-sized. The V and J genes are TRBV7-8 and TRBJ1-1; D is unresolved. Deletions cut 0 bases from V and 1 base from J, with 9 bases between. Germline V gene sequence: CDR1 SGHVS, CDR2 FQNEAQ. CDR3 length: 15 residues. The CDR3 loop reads CASSLAVLRNTEAFF. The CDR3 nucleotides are TGTGCCAGCAGCTTAGCCGTACTCAGGAACACTGAAGCTTTCTTT.

Here the CDR3 DNA reads TGTGCCAGCAGCTTACCAGGGAATACCGGGGAGCTGTTTTTT. Its translation is CASSLPGNTGELFF. The J gene is TRBJ2-2, the V gene TRBV7-8, with D perhaps matching TRBD1 (5 bases). The CDR3 runs to 14 residues. CDR1 is SGHVS and CDR2 is FQNEAQ in the germline V gene. The ends were cut back, 2 bases at V and 5 bases at J, with 9 bases in the middle.